Below are 8 T cell receptor beta chains sequenced from a single sample in a study of monozygotic twins with inflammatory bowel disease. For each CDR3 protein, TCRdb gives one entry from its re-call of the 5' RACE reads, without DNA. The clone table shows around 450,000 distinct CDR3 sequences, with the ten largest holding 2% to 3%. The sequencing input was blood. These receptors were taken from a human donor with ulcerative colitis or Crohn's disease, or a healthy co-twin of an affected twin (not recorded which).

This chain joins TRBV11-2 and TRBJ2-1; TCRdb reports TRBD1, a call that lacks DNA to check it against. CDR1 and CDR2 (germline): SGHAT, FQNNGV. This CDR3 has 15 residues. This CDR3 is CASSLTGGNYNEQFF.

The rearrangement joins TRBV29-1 to TRBJ2-5; TCRdb's D call, TRBD2, is unchecked because there is no DNA. The length of the CDR3 is 15 residues. The V gene's germline CDR1 is SQVTM and CDR2 ANQGSEA. This chain's CDR3 is CSVDPGGREGETQYF.

The rearrangement links TRBV5-5 to TRBJ1-1. This CDR3 has 14 amino acids. The germline gives CDR1 SGHKS, CDR2 YYEKEE (reference sequence). The CDR3 is CASSLLWEGTEAFF.

This rearrangement joins TRBV9 to TRBJ2-1; checking the TCRdb D call of TRBD2 is not possible without DNA. This CDR3 comprises 14 residues. Germline V gives CDR1 SGDLS, CDR2 YYNGEE. Here the CDR3 reads CASSASGRGNEQFF. Using reference TRBV9 and TRBJ2-1 for the parts outside the CDR3, the full variable domain is DSGVTQTPKHLITATGQRVTLRCSPRSGDLSVYWYQQSLDQGLQFLIQYYNGEERAKGNILERFSAQQFPDLHSELNLSSLELGDSALYFCASSASGRGNEQFFGPGTRLTVL.

The chain couples TRBV2 to TRBJ2-4; TCRdb's assignment of TRBD2 cannot be checked, as there is no DNA. Germline values: CDR1 SNHLY, CDR2 FYNNEI. The CDR3 runs to 16 residues. CDR3 sequence reads: CASSDTSGGTKNIQYF.

The chain is built from TRBV4-1 and TRBJ1-1. Germline CDR1 is MGHRA and CDR2 is YSYEKL. This CDR3 has 15 amino acids. This CDR3 is CASSQELVGYTEAFF.

The CDR3 loop is CSARGDLAEAFF. J is TRBJ1-1 and V is TRBV20-1; TCRdb's assignment of TRBD1 cannot be checked, as there is no DNA. The CDR3 loop spans 12 amino acids. The germline gives CDR1 DFQATT, CDR2 SNEGSKA (reference sequence).

V is TRBV7-3 and J is TRBJ2-5; TCRdb's D gene call, TRBD1, goes unchecked for lack of DNA. This CDR3 is built from 13 residues. Germline CDR1 is SGHTA and CDR2 is FQGTGA. The CDR3 loop reads CASSLMGEETQYF.